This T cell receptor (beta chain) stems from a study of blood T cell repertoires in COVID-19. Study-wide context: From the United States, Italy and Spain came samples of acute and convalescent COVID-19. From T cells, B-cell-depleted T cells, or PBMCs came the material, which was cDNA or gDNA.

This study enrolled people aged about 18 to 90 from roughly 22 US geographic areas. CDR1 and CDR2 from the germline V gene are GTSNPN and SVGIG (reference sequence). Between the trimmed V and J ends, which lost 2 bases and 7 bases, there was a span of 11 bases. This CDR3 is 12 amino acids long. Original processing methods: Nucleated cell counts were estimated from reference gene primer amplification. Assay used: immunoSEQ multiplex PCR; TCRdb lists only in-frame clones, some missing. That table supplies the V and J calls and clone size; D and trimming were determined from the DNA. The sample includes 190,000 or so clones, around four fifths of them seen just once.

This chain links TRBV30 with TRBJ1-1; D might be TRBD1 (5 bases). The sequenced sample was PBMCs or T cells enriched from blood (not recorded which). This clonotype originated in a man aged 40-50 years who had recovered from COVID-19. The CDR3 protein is CAWSFQGLEAFF. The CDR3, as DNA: TGTGCCTGGAGTTTCCAGGGTCTTGAAGCTTTCTTT.